Presented here are 31 T cell receptor beta chains from one specimen sequenced in a study of blood T cell repertoires in COVID-19. Profiled with immunoSEQ multiplex PCR; TCRdb holds only in-frame clones, not every one. The repertoire holds tens of thousands of clones, with over 75% as singletons. The specimen was peripheral blood. Source of these receptors: a man in his 60s with acute or convalescent COVID-19.

The chain joins TRBV5-5 to TRBJ2-7, with D possibly TRBD1 on 6 matching bases. The CDR3 length is 15 residues. Trimming pared 5 bases from V and 1 base from J, leaving 16 bases between. Germline V gene lookup returns CDR1 SGHKS and CDR2 YYEKEE (reference sequence). The CDR3 DNA sequence: TGTGCCAGCAGGATGGACTGGGGGCAATCCTACGAGCAGTACTTC. Protein sequence: CASRMDWGQSYEQYF.

This clone was counted only a few times. This rearrangement joins TRBV4-1 to TRBJ1-4, with D unresolved. The CDR3 is 15 amino acids. Germline CDR1 and CDR2: MGHRA and YSYEKL. The V and J ends lost 3 bases and 6 bases respectively, with 14 bases between them. CDR3 DNA sequence: TGCGCCAGCAGCCATGGTTGGATCGGGGATGAAAAACTGTTTTTT. Amino acid sequence: CASSHGWIGDEKLFF.

This chain joins TRBV11-2 and TRBJ1-1; D not certain. Germline CDR1 SGHAT, CDR2 FQNNGV. The V and J ends lost 0 bases and 1 base respectively, with 6 bases between them. This CDR3 contains 14 residues. In DNA form, the CDR3 reads TGTGCCAGCAGCTTAGATGCGGAGAACACTGAAGCTTTCTTT. This sequence encodes CASSLDAENTEAFF.

Only one count was recorded for this clone. The rearrangement joins TRBV11-2 to TRBJ1-5; 7 bases agree with TRBD1. This CDR3 has 13 amino acids. Trimming took 3 bases from V and 7 from J; bases not matched to a gene: 3. Germline V gene data show CDR1 as SGHAT and CDR2 as FQNNGV. Here the CDR3 reads CASSLGRGQPQHF. The CDR3 DNA sequence: TGTGCCAGCAGCTTGGGCAGGGGGCAGCCCCAGCATTTT.

The rearrangement links TRBV13 to TRBJ2-5, with 9 bases identical to TRBD2. CDR1 PRHDT and CDR2 FYEKMQ come from the germline V gene (reference sequence). J was trimmed by 5 bases and V by 4 bases; bases with no gene match: 8. The CDR3 is 15 amino acids. As DNA, the CDR3 is TGTGCCAGCAGCTCTTGGACTAGCGTCATCGAGACCCAGTACTTC. This codes for CASSSWTSVIETQYF.

This chain links TRBV5-1 with TRBJ2-3; 10 bases map to TRBD2. The CDR3 covers 17 residues. J gave up 3 bases and V 4 bases, and 11 bases lay outside the gene matches. Germline loops: CDR1 SGHRS, CDR2 YFSETQ. The CDR3 sequence is CASSPGGSGRITDTQYF. CDR3 nucleotides: TGCGCCAGCAGCCCCGGGGGTAGCGGGAGGATAACAGATACGCAGTATTTT.

The chain joins TRBV11-2 to TRBJ1-5; D uncertain. CDR3 size: 13 residues. V lost 1 base and J lost 3, with 4 bases in between. Germline CDR1 and CDR2: SGHAT and FQNNGV. The CDR3 bases are TGTGCCAGCAGCTTAGGGGCCAATCAGCCCCAGCATTTT. Residues: CASSLGANQPQHF.

The chain has TRBV27 and TRBJ2-7; 9 nucleotides match TRBD1. V lost 6 bases and J lost 4; bases outside the gene matches: 7. The CDR3 covers 14 residues. The germline CDR1 and CDR2 sequences are MNHEY and SMNVEV (reference sequence). The CDR3 protein is CASRKQGANYEQYF. The CDR3 DNA sequence: TGTGCCAGCAGGAAACAGGGGGCGAATTACGAGCAGTACTTC.

J is TRBJ2-7 and V is TRBV7-2; 7 nucleotides line up with TRBD1. The V gene's germline CDR1 is SGHTA and CDR2 FQGNSA. Losses at the gene ends were 5 bases for V and 2 bases for J; bases not matched to a gene: 6. The CDR3 sequence is 14 residues long. In nucleotides, the CDR3 is TGTGCCAGCAGCATTCGACAGGGCGCCTACGAGCAGTACTTC. Translation: CASSIRQGAYEQYF.

CDR3 sequence reads: CASSPEPGLAGELFF. The CDR3 nucleotides read TGTGCCAGCTCACCAGAACCAGGGCTCGCCGGGGAGCTGTTTTTT. V usage is TRBV18 and J usage is TRBJ2-2, with a possible D match to TRBD1 (5 bases). Germline V gene sequence: CDR1 KGHSH, CDR2 LQKENI. This CDR3 comprises 15 residues. The ends were cut back, 2 bases at V and 6 bases at J, with 13 bases in the middle.

About this clone itself: The sample carries other DNA sequences with the same CDR3. The chain recombines TRBV30 with TRBJ2-1, with 8 positions matching TRBD1. With V trimmed by 5 bases and J by 4 bases, 4 bases remained unmatched. The CDR3 covers 13 residues. Germline V CDR1 and CDR2: GTSNPN, SVGIG (reference sequence). CDR3 sequence reads: CAWGQGNYNEQFF. The DNA of the CDR3 is TGTGCCTGGGGACAGGGAAATTACAATGAGCAGTTCTTC.

The rearrangement links TRBV27 to TRBJ2-1; D may be TRBD2 (5 bases). The ends were cut back, 0 bases at V and 0 bases at J, with 12 bases in the middle. Germline V gene lookup returns CDR1 MNHEY and CDR2 SMNVEV (reference sequence). CDR3 length: 17 amino acids. The CDR3, as DNA: TGTGCCAGCAGTTTATCGTGGCTAGCAGGCTCCTACAATGAGCAGTTCTTC. As protein: CASSLSWLAGSYNEQFF.

The V gene is TRBV3-1 (or the pseudogene TRBV3-2), the J gene TRBJ1-1; 7 positions match TRBD1. The germline V gene has CDR1 LGHDT and CDR2 YNNKEL (reference sequence). Trimming took 1 base from V and 1 from J; bases not matched to a gene: 6. The CDR3 runs to 16 residues. CDR3 loop: CASSQAGQARNTEAFF. Written as DNA, the CDR3 is TGTGCCAGCAGCCAAGCCGGACAGGCCAGGAACACTGAAGCTTTCTTT.

The V and J genes are TRBV6-5 and TRBJ2-1; 8 nucleotides line up with TRBD2. The J segment lost 9 bases and the V segment lost 11 bases, leaving 18 bases of the junction unmatched. This CDR3 contains 15 residues. Per the germline V gene, CDR1 is MNHEY and CDR2 is SVGAGI. CDR3: CAGAASGGLGSEQFF. The CDR3 DNA reads as TGTGCCGGAGCGGCCTCGGGGGGGCTTGGCAGTGAGCAGTTCTTC.

This chain uses TRBV30 with TRBJ2-2, with no clear D. This CDR3 contains 15 residues. The germline V gene has CDR1 GTSNPN and CDR2 SVGIG (reference sequence). Trimming removed 7 bases from V and 4 bases from J, with 19 bases in between. The CDR3 region is CASPRGPAATGELFF. The DNA for the CDR3 is TGTGCCTCCCCTAGAGGCCCGGCGGCCACCGGGGAGCTGTTTTTT. Based on the CDR3 plus reference TRBV30 and TRBJ2-2, the full variable domain is SQTIHQWPATLVQPVGSPLSLECTVEGTSNPNLYWYRQAAGRGLQLLFYSVGIGQISSEVPQNLSASRPQDRQFILSSKKLLLSDSGFYLCASPRGPAATGELFFGEGSRLTVL.

The chain employs TRBV5-5 and TRBJ2-6; TRBD2 is a possible D gene (5 bases). V gave up 4 bases and J gave up 4 bases, with 12 bases separating them. The germline V gene encodes CDR1 SGHKS and CDR2 YYEKEE (reference sequence). The CDR3 has 15 amino acids. The CDR3 protein is CASSNATGGANVLTF. The DNA of the CDR3 is TGTGCCAGCAGCAACGCAACGGGAGGGGCCAACGTCCTGACTTTC.

V is TRBV5-1 and J is TRBJ2-7; 8 bases agree with TRBD1. Germline CDR1 is SGHRS and CDR2 is YFSETQ. The junction had 5 bases not matched to a gene; V was cut back by 2 bases and J by 4 bases. The CDR3 has 14 amino acids. This CDR3 reads CASSFRDRGYEQYF. The CDR3 nucleotides are TGCGCCAGCAGCTTTCGAGACAGGGGATACGAGCAGTACTTC.

For this clone: The junction differs from germline at one of its ends, possibly a read error. The J gene is TRBJ2-2, the V gene TRBV7-6, with 8 bases matching TRBD1. The CDR3 consists of 15 residues. Germline V gives CDR1 SGHVS, CDR2 FNYEAQ. Here the CDR3 reads CASSSGQGNIGELFF. In DNA form, the CDR3 reads TGTGCCAGCAGCTCCGGACAGGGTAACATCGGGGAGCTGTTTTTT.

The chain couples TRBV5-1 to TRBJ1-5; possible D gene TRBD1, 5 bases. V lost 0 bases and J lost 6, with 13 bases in between. The CDR3 is 15 amino acids. CDR1 and CDR2 from the germline V gene are SGHRS and YFSETQ. The CDR3 region is CASSLGAGSSQPQHF. DNA of the CDR3: TGCGCCAGCAGCTTGGGAGCAGGGTCGAGTCAGCCCCAGCATTTT. Supplemented by reference TRBV5-1 and TRBJ1-5, the full variable domain reads KAGVTQTPRYLIKTRGQQVTLSCSPISGHRSVSWYQQTPGQGLQFLFEYFSETQRNKGNFPGRFSGRQFSNSRSEMNVSTLELGDSALYLCASSLGAGSSQPQHFGDGTRLSIL.

This clone came up many times. The chain employs TRBV4-3 and TRBJ1-1; D ambiguous. Between the trimmed V and J ends, which lost 9 bases and 1 base, there was a span of 12 bases. CDR1 and CDR2 (germline): LGHNA, YSLEER. The CDR3 totals 13 residues. The CDR3 here is CASSSGGNTEAFF. The DNA of the CDR3 is TGCGCCAGTAGCAGCGGAGGGAACACTGAAGCTTTCTTT.

The genes are TRBV11-2 and TRBJ2-3; D might be TRBD2 (6 bases). The CDR3 runs to 15 residues. V gave up 2 bases and J gave up 5 bases, with 14 bases separating them. From germline, CDR1 is SGHAT and CDR2 FQNNGV. CDR3 in amino acids: CASSLRSGAKDTQYF. The CDR3 DNA follows: TGTGCCAGCAGCTTACGCTCGGGAGCTAAAGATACGCAGTATTTT.

J is TRBJ2-3 and V is TRBV7-9; 9 positions match TRBD2. There are 15 residues in the CDR3. Germline CDR1 reads SEHNR; CDR2 reads FQNEAQ (reference sequence). V lost 8 bases, J lost 5 bases, and 11 bases stayed unmatched. CDR3 sequence reads: CASSERGDGVDTQYF. The CDR3 nucleotides read TGTGCCAGCTCCGAGCGGGGGGACGGGGTAGATACGCAGTATTTT.

The V gene is TRBV14, the J gene TRBJ2-5, with 8 bases fitting TRBD1. The J segment lost 5 bases and the V segment lost 2 bases, leaving 10 bases of the junction unmatched. In germline, CDR1 is SGHDN, CDR2 FVKESK. The length of the CDR3 is 16 residues. The CDR3: CASSQTAGGRGETQYF. Written as DNA, the CDR3 is TGTGCCAGCAGCCAAACGGCAGGGGGCAGGGGTGAGACCCAGTACTTC.

The V call is TRBV5-1, the J call TRBJ2-7; 9 bases align to TRBD1. The germline V gene has CDR1 SGHRS and CDR2 YFSETQ. The CDR3 length is 15 residues. With 4 bases clipped from V and 6 bases from J, the junction kept 11 bases outside the gene matches. CDR3 sequence reads: CASSENDRGSREQYF. DNA for the CDR3: TGCGCCAGCAGCGAAAACGACAGGGGGTCTCGCGAGCAGTACTTC.

The chain uses TRBV25-1 and TRBJ2-1; 7 bases map to TRBD2. Per the germline V gene, CDR1 is MGHDK and CDR2 is SYGVNS. This CDR3 has 15 residues. V trimming: 5 bases; J trimming: 3 bases; junction bases outside the gene matches: 7. The CDR3 here is CASSSAGEGYNEQFF. The CDR3 DNA reads as TGTGCCAGCAGTAGCGCGGGAGAGGGCTACAATGAGCAGTTCTTC.

As to this clone: The same CDR3 arises from other DNA sequences in this sample as well. The V gene is TRBV7-2, the J gene TRBJ1-5, with D perhaps matching TRBD1 (6 bases). Between the trimmed V and J ends, which lost 2 bases and 1 base, there was a span of 6 bases. CDR1 is SGHTA and CDR2 is FQGNSA in the germline V gene. CDR3 length: 14 amino acids. The CDR3, as DNA: TGTGCCAGCAGCTTACAGGGGAGCAATCAGCCCCAGCATTTT. Amino acids: CASSLQGSNQPQHF.

This clone was seen only a few times. The chain links TRBV12-3 or TRBV12-4 to TRBJ1-2, with no clear D. V shed 3 bases and J shed 7 bases, with 12 bases lying between them. The CDR3 is 13 amino acids. Here the CDR3 reads CASSFDGDTGYTF. CDR3 bases: TGTGCCAGCAGTTTTGATGGTGACACTGGCTACACCTTC.

This clone was recorded only once. J is TRBJ1-6 and V is TRBV30; 9 bases fit TRBD1. V lost 2 bases, J lost 8 bases, and 4 bases stayed unmatched. Germline V gene lookup returns CDR1 GTSNPN and CDR2 SVGIG (reference sequence). The CDR3 consists of 14 residues. The CDR3 DNA reads TGTGCCTGGAGTTCCAGACAGGGGGATTCACCCCTCCACTTT. Its translation is CAWSSRQGDSPLHF.

This clone came up once. V usage is TRBV21-1 and J usage is TRBJ2-1; TRBD2, the table's D call, was not compared with the DNA. TRBV21-1 is recorded as a pseudogene. The CDR3 is made up of 14 amino acids. The CDR3 protein is CASSAHPSDGEQFF. CDR3 bases: TGTGCCAGCAGCGCACACCCTAGCGATGGTGAGCAGTTCTTC.

The rearrangement links TRBV28 to TRBJ2-7, with D tentatively TRBD2 (5 bases). This CDR3 spans 14 amino acids. Trimming took 6 bases from V and 3 from J, leaving 15 bases between them. Germline CDR1 is MDHEN and CDR2 is SYDVKM. This chain's CDR3 is CASRPAMGSYEQYF. The CDR3, as DNA: TGTGCCAGCAGACCCGCAATGGGGAGCTACGAGCAGTACTTC. The complete variable domain, with remaining parts taken from reference TRBV28 and TRBJ2-7, reads DVKVTQSSRYLVKRTGEKVFLECVQDMDHENMFWYRQDPGLGLRLIYFSYDVKMKEKGDIPEGYSVSREKKERFSLILESASTNQTSMYLCASRPAMGSYEQYFGPGTRLTVT.

This chain joins TRBV30 and TRBJ2-1; 9 bases map to TRBD2. The germline CDR1 and CDR2 sequences are GTSNPN and SVGIG (reference sequence). The trim removed 1 base at V and 7 bases at J, leaving 2 bases unmatched. The CDR3 is made up of 13 amino acids. For the CDR3, the DNA is TGTGCCTGGAGTGCTCTAGCGGGAAATGAGCAGTTCTTC. This codes for CAWSALAGNEQFF.